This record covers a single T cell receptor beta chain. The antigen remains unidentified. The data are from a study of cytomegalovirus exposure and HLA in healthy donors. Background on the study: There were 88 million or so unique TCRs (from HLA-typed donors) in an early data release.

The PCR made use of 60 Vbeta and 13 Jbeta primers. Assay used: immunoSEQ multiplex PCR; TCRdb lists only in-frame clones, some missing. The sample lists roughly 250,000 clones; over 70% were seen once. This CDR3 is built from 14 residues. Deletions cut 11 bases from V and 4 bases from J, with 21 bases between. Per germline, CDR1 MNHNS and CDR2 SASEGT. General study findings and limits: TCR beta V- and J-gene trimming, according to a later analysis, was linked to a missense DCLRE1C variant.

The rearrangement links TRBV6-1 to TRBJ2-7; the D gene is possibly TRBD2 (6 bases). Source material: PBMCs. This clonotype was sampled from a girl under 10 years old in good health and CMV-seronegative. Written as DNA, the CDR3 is TGTGCCTCAGACCAAGCGGGTAATCTGTACGAGCAGTACTTC. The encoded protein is CASDQAGNLYEQYF.